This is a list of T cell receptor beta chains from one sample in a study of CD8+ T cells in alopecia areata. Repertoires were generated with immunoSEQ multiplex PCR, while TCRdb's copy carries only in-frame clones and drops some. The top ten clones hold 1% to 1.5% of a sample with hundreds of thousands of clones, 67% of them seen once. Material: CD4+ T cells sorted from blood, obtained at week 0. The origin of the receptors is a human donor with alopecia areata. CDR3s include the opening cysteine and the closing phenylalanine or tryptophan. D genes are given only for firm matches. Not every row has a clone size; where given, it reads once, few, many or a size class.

CDR3 protein: CAWRLDYGYTF
CDR3 DNA: TGTGCCTGGAGGTTGGACTATGGCTACACCTTC
clone size: once
D gene: .
V gene: TRBV30
J gene: TRBJ1-2

CDR3 protein: CASSLSGIASYEQYF
CDR3 DNA: TGTGCCAGCAGCTTATCGGGGATTGCTTCCTACGAGCAGTACTTC
clone size: few
D gene: .
V gene: TRBV7-9
J gene: TRBJ2-7

CDR3 protein: CASSPRHDIAFF
CDR3 DNA: TGTGCCAGCTCACCCAGGCATGATATAGCTTTCTTT
clone size: medium-sized
D gene: .
V gene: TRBV18
J gene: TRBJ1-1

CDR3 protein: CASSLGEGRFEQFF
CDR3 DNA: TGCGCCAGCAGCTTGGGCGAGGGGAGGTTTGAGCAGTTCTTC
clone size: .
D gene: .
V gene: TRBV5-1
J gene: TRBJ2-1

CDR3 protein: CASSSGRINQPQHF
CDR3 DNA: TGTGCCAGCAGCTCCGGACGTATCAATCAGCCCCAGCATTTT
clone size: .
D gene: .
V gene: TRBV7-2
J gene: TRBJ1-5

CDR3 protein: CASNTNPGQGNTGELFF
CDR3 DNA: TGTGCCAGCAACACCAATCCGGGACAGGGGAACACCGGGGAGCTGTTTTTT
clone size: .
D gene: TRBD1
V gene: TRBV25-1
J gene: TRBJ2-2

CDR3 protein: CASSESSGAYNEQFF
CDR3 DNA: TGTGCCAGCAGTGAAAGTAGCGGGGCATACAATGAGCAGTTCTTC
clone size: few
D gene: TRBD2
V gene: TRBV2
J gene: TRBJ2-1

CDR3 protein: CASHRVETQYF
CDR3 DNA: TGTGCCAGCCACAGGGTGGAGACCCAGTACTTC
clone size: .
D gene: .
V gene: TRBV2
J gene: TRBJ2-5

CDR3 protein: CSASPGTTLHF
CDR3 DNA: TGCAGTGCTAGCCCCGGAACGACCCTCCACTTT
clone size: .
D gene: .
V gene: TRBV20-1
J gene: TRBJ1-6

CDR3 protein: CAWSVGMGQPQHF
CDR3 DNA: TGTGCCTGGAGTGTTGGGATGGGGCAGCCCCAGCATTTT
clone size: few
D gene: .
V gene: TRBV30
J gene: TRBJ1-5

CDR3 protein: CASSWGSSTDTQYF
CDR3 DNA: TGTGCCAGCAGCTGGGGGTCTAGCACAGATACGCAGTATTTT
clone size: .
D gene: .
V gene: TRBV7-2
J gene: TRBJ2-3

CDR3 protein: CAWSVLREQFF
CDR3 DNA: TGTGCCTGGAGTGTACTCCGAGAGCAGTTCTTC
clone size: once
D gene: .
V gene: TRBV30
J gene: TRBJ2-1

CDR3 protein: CASSGPSPGNTIYF
CDR3 DNA: TGTGCCAGCAGTGGACCGTCACCTGGAAACACCATATATTTT
clone size: .
D gene: .
V gene: TRBV25-1
J gene: TRBJ1-3

CDR3 protein: CSALAGADTQYF
CDR3 DNA: TGCAGCGCTCTAGCAGGGGCAGATACGCAGTATTTT
clone size: .
D gene: .
V gene: TRBV29-1
J gene: TRBJ2-3

CDR3 protein: CASSQDPAGLQETQYF
CDR3 DNA: TGCGCCAGCAGCCAAGATCCGGCGGGCCTCCAAGAGACCCAGTACTTC
clone size: .
D gene: .
V gene: TRBV4-3
J gene: TRBJ2-5

CDR3 protein: CAWSKGTGDQPQHF
CDR3 DNA: TGTGCCTGGAGTAAAGGGACAGGGGATCAGCCCCAGCATTTT
clone size: once
D gene: TRBD1
V gene: TRBV30
J gene: TRBJ1-5

CDR3 protein: CASSSRGKGLVFF
CDR3 DNA: TGTGCCAGCAGTTCAAGAGGAAAGGGGTTGGTTTTCTTT
clone size: .
D gene: .
V gene: TRBV27
J gene: TRBJ1-1

CDR3 protein: CASTPRAQHF
CDR3 DNA: TGCGCCAGCACCCCCCGGGCCCAGCATTTT
clone size: .
D gene: .
V gene: TRBV5-1
J gene: TRBJ1-5

CDR3 protein: CASSPDTYPGNIQYF
CDR3 DNA: TGTGCCAGCAGCCCTGACACTTACCCGGGGAACATTCAGTACTTC
clone size: .
D gene: .
V gene: TRBV2
J gene: TRBJ2-4

CDR3 protein: CASSLRGTETQYF
CDR3 DNA: TGTGCCAGCAGCCTCCGGGGGACGGAGACCCAGTACTTC
clone size: .
D gene: .
V gene: TRBV9
J gene: TRBJ2-5

CDR3 protein: CAISESERGGDNEQFF
CDR3 DNA: TGTGCCATCAGTGAGTCTGAGCGGGGAGGTGACAATGAGCAGTTCTTC
clone size: .
D gene: TRBD2
V gene: TRBV6-1
J gene: TRBJ2-1

CDR3 protein: CASSEAPTSGGAETQYF
CDR3 DNA: TGTGCCAGCAGTGAAGCACCAACTAGCGGGGGGGCGGAGACCCAGTACTTC
clone size: .
D gene: TRBD2
V gene: TRBV2
J gene: TRBJ2-5

CDR3 protein: CASSGRVLGYTF
CDR3 DNA: TGTGCCAGCAGTGGCAGGGTCCTCGGCTACACCTTC
clone size: .
D gene: .
V gene: TRBV2
J gene: TRBJ1-2

CDR3 protein: CASSPPASLNEQFF
CDR3 DNA: TGCGCCAGCAGCCCTCCGGCCAGTCTTAATGAGCAGTTCTTC
clone size: many
D gene: .
V gene: TRBV4-1
J gene: TRBJ2-1

CDR3 protein: CASSVVGRRLTDTQYF
CDR3 DNA: TGTGCCAGCAGCGTAGTGGGACGGAGGCTAACAGATACGCAGTATTTT
clone size: .
D gene: .
V gene: TRBV9
J gene: TRBJ2-3

CDR3 protein: CASSTGWGTEAFF
CDR3 DNA: TGTGCCAGTTCGACAGGATGGGGCACTGAAGCTTTCTTT
clone size: .
D gene: .
V gene: TRBV2
J gene: TRBJ1-1

CDR3 protein: CSASTQYGYTF
CDR3 DNA: TGCAGTGCTTCTACACAATATGGCTACACCTTC
clone size: .
D gene: .
V gene: TRBV20-1
J gene: TRBJ1-2

CDR3 protein: CASSLSMGGGGFNEQFF
CDR3 DNA: TGTGCCAGCAGCTTAAGTATGGGAGGGGGAGGGTTCAATGAGCAGTTCTTC
clone size: .
D gene: .
V gene: TRBV7-2
J gene: TRBJ2-1

CDR3 protein: CGAGYNEQFF
CDR3 DNA: TGCGGGGCTGGGTACAATGAGCAGTTCTTC
clone size: once
D gene: .
V gene: TRBV29-1
J gene: TRBJ2-1

CDR3 protein: CAISEERGTNTGELFF
CDR3 DNA: TGTGCCATCAGTGAGGAGCGGGGGACCAACACCGGGGAGCTGTTTTTT
clone size: few
D gene: TRBD2
V gene: TRBV10-3
J gene: TRBJ2-2

CDR3 protein: CAWSQAGARSLETQYF
CDR3 DNA: TGTGCCTGGAGTCAAGCGGGGGCCCGTTCGTTAGAGACCCAGTACTTC
clone size: once
D gene: TRBD2
V gene: TRBV30
J gene: TRBJ2-5

CDR3 protein: CATRFGDSYEQYF
CDR3 DNA: TGTGCCACCCGGTTCGGGGACTCCTACGAGCAGTACTTC
clone size: .
D gene: .
V gene: TRBV15
J gene: TRBJ2-7

CDR3 protein: CSVAQIPSGSSTDTQYF
CDR3 DNA: TGCAGCGTTGCCCAAATCCCTAGTGGGTCTAGCACAGATACGCAGTATTTT
clone size: .
D gene: .
V gene: TRBV29-1
J gene: TRBJ2-3